A single sample gave rise to the 32 T cell receptor beta chains below, sequenced in a study of Ad26.COV2.S vaccination and SARS-CoV-2 variants. Method: immunoSEQ multiplex PCR; TCRdb's copy keeps in-frame clones and lacks some. Found here are about 390,000 clones, over 80% of them singletons; the top ten hold under 2%. Treatment in this sample: around 19 received Ad26.COV2.S at low or high dose, single or two shots; several received placebo; per-sample allocation not given. Samples were taken on day 63 after the first vaccine or placebo injection. This specimen consisted of peripheral blood, obtained in a trial of Ad26.COV2.S vaccine versus placebo. Receptors were obtained from a person aged 18-60 years who received the Ad26.COV2.S COVID-19 vaccine or a placebo.

This clone was observed a handful of times. The chain employs TRBV13 and TRBJ2-7; TRBD1 is a possible D gene (5 bases). This CDR3 has 14 residues. V shed 3 bases and J shed 3 bases, with 12 bases lying between them. Germline V lookup: CDR1 PRHDT, CDR2 FYEKMQ (reference sequence). This chain's CDR3 is CASSLASTGYEQYF. In nucleotides, the CDR3 is TGTGCCAGCAGCTTGGCCTCAACAGGCTACGAGCAGTACTTC.

V is TRBV28 and J is TRBJ1-6; the D is unclear. Germline V CDR1 and CDR2: MDHEN, SYDVKM. This CDR3 is 12 amino acids long. Between the trimmed V and J ends, which lost 1 base and 10 bases, there was a span of 5 bases. The CDR3, as DNA: TGTGCCAGCAGTTTATTTCAGTCACCCCTCCACTTT. This encodes CASSLFQSPLHF. The full variable domain, rest sourced from reference TRBV28 and TRBJ1-6, is DVKVTQSSRYLVKRTGEKVFLECVQDMDHENMFWYRQDPGLGLRLIYFSYDVKMKEKGDIPEGYSVSREKKERFSLILESASTNQTSMYLCASSLFQSPLHFGNGTRLTVT.

V gene TRBV9 combines with J gene TRBJ1-2; D is undetermined. Germline assignment: CDR1 SGDLS and CDR2 YYNGEE. The V gene lost 2 bases and the J gene lost 6 bases, with 11 bases spanning the gap. The CDR3 length is 13 residues. The CDR3 sequence is CASSVGGLDGYTF. The CDR3 DNA reads as TGTGCCAGCAGCGTCGGAGGCCTGGATGGCTACACCTTC.

The V gene is TRBV7-9, the J gene TRBJ2-3, with D perhaps being TRBD1 or TRBD2 (5 bases each). This CDR3 contains 12 residues. Trimming took off 4 bases at V and 4 bases at J, with 6 bases between the two ends. Germline V gives CDR1 SEHNR, CDR2 FQNEAQ (reference sequence). The DNA for the CDR3 is TGTGCCAGCAGCTGGGGACCAGATACGCAGTATTTT. This translates into CASSWGPDTQYF.

The rearrangement uses TRBV5-1 and TRBJ2-3, with D perhaps matching TRBD1 or TRBD2 (5 bases each). Trimming stripped 4 bases from V and 0 bases from J, with 15 bases between. Germline V lookup: CDR1 SGHRS, CDR2 YFSETQ. CDR3 size: 16 residues. CDR3 region: CASSTTRTTSTDTQYF. Written as DNA, the CDR3 is TGCGCCAGCAGCACCACTAGGACAACTAGCACAGATACGCAGTATTTT.

The chain joins TRBV19 to TRBJ1-1; D remains unclear. Trimming shortened V by 4 bases and J by 5 bases, and 8 bases separated the two germline ends. This CDR3 contains 12 residues. CDR1 and CDR2 (germline): LNHDA, SQIVND (reference sequence). In DNA, the CDR3 is TGTGCCAGTAGTAGGACTAAAACTGAAGCTTTCTTT. Translation: CASSRTKTEAFF.

The CDR3 is CASSLRSGTGPTYEQYF. In DNA, the CDR3 is TGCGCCAGCAGCCTCAGATCGGGGACAGGACCGACCTACGAGCAGTACTTC. V gene TRBV4-1 combines with J gene TRBJ2-7; 8 positions agree with TRBD1. Germline V gene lookup returns CDR1 MGHRA and CDR2 YSYEKL. Unmatched junction bases numbered 13, after V lost 4 bases and J lost 2 bases. The CDR3 loop spans 17 amino acids.

This clone was seen once. The rearrangement uses TRBV28 and TRBJ2-5, with D perhaps given as TRBD1 or TRBD2 (5 bases each). V was pared by 7 bases and J by 5 bases, with 17 bases between. Germline V gene data show CDR1 as MDHEN and CDR2 as SYDVKM. The CDR3 has 14 residues. CDR3 loop: CASTPRGELETQYF. For the CDR3, the DNA is TGTGCCAGCACCCCCCGAGGGGAACTGGAGACCCAGTACTTC.

The genes are TRBV6-6 and TRBJ1-2; D not resolved. This CDR3 contains 12 residues. The germline V and J ends were trimmed by 8 bases and 8 bases, with 15 bases remaining between them. Looked up from germline, CDR1 is MNHNY and CDR2 is SVGAGI (reference sequence). CDR3 loop: CASGPEDGGYTF. CDR3 bases: TGTGCCAGCGGGCCCGAAGACGGAGGCTACACCTTC.

This rearrangement joins TRBV5-4 to TRBJ1-2, with D unresolved. CDR3 length equals 13 residues. V dropped 0 bases and J dropped 6 bases, with 9 bases sitting between them. CDR1 and CDR2 from the germline V gene are SGHNT and YYREEE (reference sequence). CDR3 nucleotides: TGTGCCAGCAGCTTGGACAGTGGCGATGGCTACACCTTC. Its translation: CASSLDSGDGYTF.

V is TRBV9 and J is TRBJ2-5, with D unresolved. This CDR3 has 15 amino acids. Germline assignment: CDR1 SGDLS and CDR2 YYNGEE. Trimming cost V 3 bases and J 4 bases, with 16 bases left between them. The CDR3 region has the DNA TGTGCCAGCAGCGGCGATCCGGGCGGTGTAGAGACCCAGTACTTC. Encoded protein: CASSGDPGGVETQYF. Drawing the rest from reference TRBV9 and TRBJ2-5, the complete variable domain is DSGVTQTPKHLITATGQRVTLRCSPRSGDLSVYWYQQSLDQGLQFLIQYYNGEERAKGNILERFSAQQFPDLHSELNLSSLELGDSALYFCASSGDPGGVETQYFGPGTRLLVL.

V and J are TRBV29-1 and TRBJ2-7, with a weak D call TRBD2 (5 bases). With 7 bases removed from V and 0 bases from J, the gap between germline ends came to 16 bases. CDR3 length: 14 residues. Germline values: CDR1 SQVTM, CDR2 ANQGSEA. CDR3 nucleotides: TGCAGCGCTGCCCCCAGCGGCAGCTCCTACGAGCAGTACTTC. This codes for CSAAPSGSSYEQYF.

V is TRBV7-9 and J is TRBJ2-1; D possibly matches TRBD1 or TRBD2 (5 bases each). CDR3 length equals 13 residues. Germline V gene sequence: CDR1 SEHNR, CDR2 FQNEAQ (reference sequence). V lost 3 bases and J lost 6, with 9 bases in between. CDR3 loop: CASSFEGSNEQFF. CDR3 coding DNA: TGTGCCAGCAGCTTTGAGGGGAGCAATGAGCAGTTCTTC. The entire variable domain, with the rest obtained from reference TRBV7-9 and TRBJ2-1, is as follows: DTGVSQNPRHKITKRGQNVTFRCDPISEHNRLYWYRQTLGQGPEFLTYFQNEAQLEKSRLLSDRFSAERPKGSFSTLEIQRTEQGDSAMYLCASSFEGSNEQFFGPGTRLTVL.

The chain joins TRBV5-5 to TRBJ2-7; D unclear. The CDR3 is made up of 11 amino acids. Trimming removed 6 bases at V and 6 bases at J, with 10 bases between. CDR1 is SGHKS, CDR2 YYEKEE, per germline (reference sequence). The CDR3 DNA reads TGTGCCAGCACCAGCCCGACCGAGCAGTACTTC. The encoded protein is CASTSPTEQYF.

The chain combines TRBV11-2 with TRBJ2-1; D possibly corresponds to TRBD2 (5 bases). This CDR3 region has 15 residues. Trimming removed 0 bases at V and 12 bases at J, with 18 bases between. Germline CDR1 reads SGHAT; CDR2 reads FQNNGV. Here the CDR3 DNA reads TGTGCCAGCAGCTTAGAATTGGTAGGACTGAGGGCGCAGTTCTTC. This encodes CASSLELVGLRAQFF.

This sequence joins TRBV5-4 and TRBJ2-7; either TRBD1 or TRBD2 may fit D (5 bases each). Trimming stripped 4 bases from V and 2 bases from J, with 16 bases between. The CDR3 is 15 amino acids. Germline CDR1 SGHNT, CDR2 YYREEE (reference sequence). The CDR3 loop reads CASSGSGTATYEQYF. CDR3 nucleotide sequence: TGTGCCAGCAGCGGATCCGGGACGGCGACCTACGAGCAGTACTTC.

The chain couples TRBV5-5 to TRBJ1-4, with 8 bases aligning to TRBD1. V lost 4 bases to trimming and J lost 6 bases; unmatched junction nucleotides: 11. CDR1 and CDR2 from the germline V gene are SGHKS and YYEKEE (reference sequence). The CDR3 spans 16 residues. DNA for the CDR3: TGTGCCAGCAGCATACGAACCAGGGGGCAGGATGAAAAACTGTTTTTT. Translating it yields CASSIRTRGQDEKLFF.

V is TRBV6-2 or TRBV6-3 and J is TRBJ1-2; D is uncertain. CDR1 and CDR2 from the germline V gene are MNHEY and SVGEGT. The CDR3 is 13 residues long. V lost 3 bases and J 1 base, leaving 6 bases between the germline ends. The CDR3 spells CASSYRLNYGYTF. The CDR3 region has the DNA TGTGCCAGCAGTTATAGGCTTAACTATGGCTACACCTTC.

The chain carries TRBV6-5 and TRBJ1-5; 8 nucleotides line up with TRBD1. Germline V gene lookup returns CDR1 MNHEY and CDR2 SVGAGI. CDR3 length: 15 amino acids. Trimming at V came to 6 bases and at J to 4 bases, leaving 8 bases not matched to a gene. CDR3 protein: CASRVDRGFNQPQHF. CDR3 nucleotides: TGTGCCAGCAGGGTTGACAGGGGTTTTAATCAGCCCCAGCATTTT.

The rearrangement uses TRBV7-2 and TRBJ2-1; D unclear. Germline V gene lookup returns CDR1 SGHTA and CDR2 FQGNSA. This CDR3 region has 16 residues. V lost 0 bases to trimming and J lost 2 bases, with 11 bases between them. The DNA for the CDR3 is TGTGCCAGCAGCTTAGCCGCGCTTACGACCTACAATGAGCAGTTCTTC. This codes for CASSLAALTTYNEQFF.

The chain uses TRBV12-5 and TRBJ1-2; no clear D gene. Germline CDR1 and CDR2: LGHNT and FRNRAP. The CDR3 covers 10 residues. Trimming cost V 2 bases and J 5 bases, with 0 bases left between them. CDR3 residues: CASGLYGYTF. CDR3 nucleotide sequence: TGTGCTAGTGGTTTGTATGGCTACACCTTC.

The chain employs TRBV7-9 and TRBJ1-1; perhaps TRBD1 as D (5 bases). Looked up from germline, CDR1 is SEHNR and CDR2 is FQNEAQ (reference sequence). The CDR3 is 14 amino acids. Trimming cost V 5 bases and J 1 base, with 11 bases left between them. The CDR3: CASSGHEWNTEAFF. CDR3 sequence (DNA): TGTGCCAGCAGCGGACACGAATGGAACACTGAAGCTTTCTTT.

This chain uses TRBV4-3 with TRBJ2-5, with 8 bases matching TRBD2. After removal of 2 bases from V and 5 bases from J, the junction contained 7 bases not matched to a gene. This CDR3 spans 15 amino acids. Germline CDR1 LGHNA, CDR2 YSLEER. CDR3 sequence reads: CASSQTGTREETQYF. CDR3 nucleotides: TGCGCCAGCAGCCAAACCGGGACTAGGGAGGAGACCCAGTACTTC.

This chain joins TRBV4-1 and TRBJ1-2, with a tentative D call TRBD1 (5 bases). CDR3 size: 15 residues. V lost 1 base, J lost 3 bases, and 12 bases lay in between. The V gene's germline CDR1 is MGHRA and CDR2 YSYEKL. CDR3 region: CASSQGAGSHYGYTF. Here the CDR3 DNA reads TGCGCCAGCAGCCAAGGGGCAGGGTCGCACTATGGCTACACCTTC.

V is TRBV25-1 and J is TRBJ2-1, with 8 positions matching TRBD2. The CDR3 loop spans 13 amino acids. CDR1 and CDR2 (germline): MGHDK, SYGVNS. With V trimmed by 7 bases and J by 6 bases, 5 bases remained unmatched. The CDR3 bases are TGTGCCAGCACCCCCGGGGGGGGCAATGAGCAGTTCTTC. Its translation: CASTPGGGNEQFF.

J is TRBJ2-1 and V is TRBV5-6; 8 nucleotides match TRBD2. V shed 5 bases, J shed 2 bases, and the junction held 6 bases outside the gene matches. CDR1 and CDR2 (germline): SGHDT, YYEEEE. This CDR3 has 15 residues. CDR3 region: CASRTGGAAYNEQFF. The CDR3 coding sequence is TGTGCCAGCAGGACCGGGGGGGCAGCCTACAATGAGCAGTTCTTC.

This sequence joins TRBV2 and TRBJ2-7, with D perhaps TRBD1 or TRBD2 (5 bases each). The CDR3 totals 12 residues. V was pared by 6 bases and J by 7 bases, with 13 bases between. Germline V gene lookup returns CDR1 SNHLY and CDR2 FYNNEI. As DNA, the CDR3 is TGTGCCAGCAGCATGAGAGGGGTTGAGCAGTACTTC. Protein product: CASSMRGVEQYF.

The rearrangement links TRBV28 to TRBJ2-5, with 7 nucleotides matching TRBD1. This CDR3 contains 13 residues. Germline trimming cut 5 bases from V and 3 bases from J; bases unmatched to any gene: 3. In germline, CDR1 is MDHEN, CDR2 SYDVKM. The CDR3 sequence is CASSRQGEETQYF. DNA for the CDR3: TGTGCCAGCAGTCGACAGGGAGAAGAGACCCAGTACTTC.

This chain links TRBV9 with TRBJ2-5, with 10 positions matching TRBD2. The V gene end was trimmed by 1 base and the J gene end by 5 bases; junction bases not matched to a gene: 5. Per germline, CDR1 SGDLS and CDR2 YYNGEE. This CDR3 region has 15 residues. The CDR3 spells CASSVSGGARETQYF. The CDR3 region has the DNA TGTGCCAGCAGCGTAAGCGGGGGGGCAAGGGAGACCCAGTACTTC.

The rearrangement uses TRBV7-9 and TRBJ2-1; TRBD2 matches at 7 bases. This CDR3 spans 15 amino acids. The germline CDR1 and CDR2 sequences are SEHNR and FQNEAQ (reference sequence). J lost 7 bases, V lost 3 bases, and 9 bases had no gene match. The CDR3, as DNA: TGTGCCAGCAGCTTGGGGACGGGGAGGGTAAATGAGCAGTTCTTC. This gives the protein CASSLGTGRVNEQFF. The entire variable domain, with the rest obtained from reference TRBV7-9 and TRBJ2-1, is as follows: DTGVSQNPRHKITKRGQNVTFRCDPISEHNRLYWYRQTLGQGPEFLTYFQNEAQLEKSRLLSDRFSAERPKGSFSTLEIQRTEQGDSAMYLCASSLGTGRVNEQFFGPGTRLTVL.

The CDR3 region is CATSDGTGSGELFF. The DNA of the CDR3 is TGTGCCACCAGTGATGGTACGGGATCCGGGGAGCTGTTTTTT. The chain uses TRBV24-1 and TRBJ2-2, with a tentative D call TRBD2 (5 bases). The CDR3 is made up of 14 amino acids. V lost 3 bases to trimming and J lost 6 bases, with 10 bases between them. Germline V lookup: CDR1 KGHDR, CDR2 SFDVKD.

The rearrangement uses TRBV11-3 and TRBJ2-1, with D tentatively TRBD1 or TRBD2 (6 bases each). The germline V and J ends were trimmed by 0 bases and 9 bases, with 12 bases remaining between them. This CDR3 region has 14 residues. Germline V gene data show CDR1 as SGHNT and CDR2 as YENEEA. This chain's CDR3 is CASSLDLGGGEQFF. The CDR3 DNA sequence: TGTGCCAGCAGCTTAGATTTAGGGGGAGGTGAGCAGTTCTTC.